Given below is one T cell receptor (beta chain) in context. Its antigen is undetermined. Assay used: immunoSEQ multiplex PCR; TCRdb lists only in-frame clones, some missing. The sample lists under 130,000 clones; 90% to 95% were seen once. This entry is derived from a study of T cell responses to AZD1222 COVID-19 vaccine. General study findings and limits: Clonal diversity may have been underestimated, and the donors were mostly white British, with more females than males. Repertoires were obtained only post-peak T cell response.

V shed 3 bases and J shed 4 bases, with 10 bases lying between them. The germline V gene encodes CDR1 WSHSY and CDR2 SAAADI. The CDR3 consists of 14 residues. The specimen comprised peripheral blood, sampled on day 0 of AZD1222 vaccination. This receptor was identified in an adult in good health. J is TRBJ1-3 and V is TRBV10-2, with TRBD1 as a possible D gene (6 bases). The CDR3 DNA reads TGCGCCAGCAGTGAAGGGGGAGCCGGAAACACCATATATTTT. Translating gives CASSEGGAGNTIYF.